This T cell receptor beta chain was captured by sequencing in a study of post-analysis software for immune sequencing data. The study, taken as a whole, reports: Those samples that were prepared in the same batch co-clustered strongly by F measure.

cDNA libraries for TCR beta contained unique molecular identifiers. MiXCR was run by TCRdb on the PCR reads, yielding one entry per CDR3 protein. The table lists hundreds of thousands of distinct CDR3 sequences, roughly a third of them singletons. This clonotype was counted between two and nine times. Its target is unknown. This clonotype was sampled from a girl aged 10 to 17 with multiple sclerosis. The sequenced material came from blood.

Here the CDR3 DNA reads TGTGCCAGCAGCCAAGATCGGGACAGCCGCGCCGGCTACACCTTC. Encoded protein: CASSQDRDSRAGYTF. The chain has TRBV3-1 and TRBJ1-2; the match to TRBD1 covers 7 bases. Looked up from germline, CDR1 is LGHDT and CDR2 is YNNKEL (reference sequence). The V gene end was trimmed by 0 bases and the J gene end by 8 bases; junction bases not matched to a gene: 9. This CDR3 has 15 amino acids.